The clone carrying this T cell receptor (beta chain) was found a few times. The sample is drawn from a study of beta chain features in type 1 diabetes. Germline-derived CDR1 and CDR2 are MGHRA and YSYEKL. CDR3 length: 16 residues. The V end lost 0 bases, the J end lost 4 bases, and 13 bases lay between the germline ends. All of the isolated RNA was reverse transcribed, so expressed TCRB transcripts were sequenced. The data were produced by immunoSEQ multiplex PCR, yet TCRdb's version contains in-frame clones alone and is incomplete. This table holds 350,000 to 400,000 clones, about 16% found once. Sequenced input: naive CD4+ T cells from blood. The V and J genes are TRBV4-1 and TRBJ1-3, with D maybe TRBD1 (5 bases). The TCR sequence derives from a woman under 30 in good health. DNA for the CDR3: TGCGCCAGCAGCCAAGATGGAGCAGGGTACGGAAACACCATATATTTT. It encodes CASSQDGAGYGNTIYF.